Listed below are T cell receptor beta chains from one sample, sequenced in a study of Graves' ophthalmopathy and Graves' hyperthyroidism. TCRdb recomputed calls from the multiplex PCR reads with MiXCR, one row per CDR3 protein. The data contain about 380,000 distinct CDR3 sequences, 15% to 17% of them seen just once; the ten biggest clones take up 5.5% to 7%. The sample consisted of peripheral blood. The receptors shown here come from a young woman with stable Graves' hyperthyroidism. Each CDR3 is given with its conserved first and last residue. Fields, in order: CDR3 protein, V gene.

CDR3aa: CASSFASGGNTGELFF; v_gene: TRBV5-1
CDR3aa: CATITGTSYEQYF; v_gene: TRBV7-9
CDR3aa: CASSLSLAGNGYTF; v_gene: TRBV11-2
CDR3aa: CASSVAPGNGYTF; v_gene: TRBV9
CDR3aa: CASSLDRGRIYEQYF; v_gene: TRBV5-1
CDR3aa: CASSLGSSGELFF; v_gene: TRBV5-1
CDR3aa: CASSYERGGTGELFF; v_gene: TRBV6-2/TRBV6-3
CDR3aa: CASRAGQGAGQPQHF; v_gene: TRBV12-3/TRBV12-4
CDR3aa: CATSDGTGYTGELFF; v_gene: TRBV24-1
CDR3aa: CASKTLARQETQYF; v_gene: TRBV7-8
CDR3aa: CASTPDRGANGYTF; v_gene: TRBV12-3/TRBV12-4
CDR3aa: CASSLEGARYGYTF; v_gene: TRBV12-3/TRBV12-4
CDR3aa: CASGFNYEQYF; v_gene: TRBV27
CDR3aa: CASRSSDRFSGNTIYF; v_gene: TRBV6-5
CDR3aa: CSAKKTGGSGNTIYF; v_gene: TRBV20-1
CDR3aa: CASSYGGGYTGELFF; v_gene: TRBV6-5
CDR3aa: CASSQDWTALQETQYF; v_gene: TRBV3-1
CDR3aa: CSVGGGTGEAGELFF; v_gene: TRBV29-1
CDR3aa: CSARDTGETQYF; v_gene: TRBV20-1
CDR3aa: CSARGSDKERGYTF; v_gene: TRBV20-1
CDR3aa: CASSERNMNTEAFF; v_gene: TRBV2
CDR3aa: CASSQETGYTYEQYF; v_gene: TRBV4-2
CDR3aa: CASSWAGTGKHGYTF; v_gene: TRBV19
CDR3aa: CASSSNDIGWESNQPQHF; v_gene: TRBV12-3/TRBV12-4
CDR3aa: CASSIDWGGHLGVGELFF; v_gene: TRBV19
CDR3aa: CASSIELAGGNQETQYF; v_gene: TRBV19
CDR3aa: CSARYGFQETQYF; v_gene: TRBV20-1
CDR3aa: CASSLALQGTLNTEAFF; v_gene: TRBV12-3/TRBV12-4
CDR3aa: CSARDQGTGSGLDTIYF; v_gene: TRBV20-1
CDR3aa: CASSKFGQSGKETQYF; v_gene: TRBV6-1
CDR3aa: CASSLRRGKGMNSPLHF; v_gene: TRBV6-2/TRBV6-3
CDR3aa: CASSGATSGIYEQYF; v_gene: TRBV6-2/TRBV6-3
CDR3aa: CASSPSPSGFTEAFF; v_gene: TRBV5-1
CDR3aa: CASRGSGQETQYF; v_gene: TRBV6-2/TRBV6-3
CDR3aa: CASSLGLNQHF; v_gene: TRBV12-3/TRBV12-4
CDR3aa: CSARLRGWRGTEAFF; v_gene: TRBV20-1
CDR3aa: CSVEWTRETQYF; v_gene: TRBV29-1
CDR3aa: CASSQPVTGARNGYGYTF; v_gene: TRBV4-1
CDR3aa: CASSLAPSQPQHF; v_gene: TRBV7-2
CDR3aa: CASSFGQGGSGYTF; v_gene: TRBV7-6
CDR3aa: CASSQPRNQETQYF; v_gene: TRBV4-1
CDR3aa: CSGRSGTGELFF; v_gene: TRBV20-1
CDR3aa: CSARTGPYPSGNTIYF; v_gene: TRBV20-1
CDR3aa: CAYRGENQPQHF; v_gene: TRBV2
CDR3aa: CASSMFPPRGYTF; v_gene: TRBV19
CDR3aa: CASSYRGGGSPLHF; v_gene: TRBV6-5
CDR3aa: CASSLSWVSNQPQHF; v_gene: TRBV27
CDR3aa: CASSTGTDNQPQHF; v_gene: TRBV5-6
CDR3aa: CASSPGTGVSSGQPQHF; v_gene: TRBV5-1
CDR3aa: CSVERGGNTEAFF; v_gene: TRBV29-1